This TCR beta chain originates from a study of blood T cell repertoires in COVID-19. The CDR3 runs 13 residues. V shed 5 bases and J shed 3 bases, with 8 bases lying between them. Germline CDR1 MNHEY, CDR2 SMNVEV (reference sequence). The table came from immunoSEQ multiplex PCR; TCRdb's copy has only in-frame clones and leaves some out. This table has some 140,000 clones, 70% to 85% appearing once. As concerns this clone: One base away lies a much larger clone, so this may be a sequencing read error.

Sequencing input: peripheral blood. The TCR was taken from a woman in her fifties or sixties with acute or convalescent COVID-19. The rearrangement joins TRBV27 to TRBJ1-5; D is possibly TRBD1 (6 bases). CDR3 region: CASSRQDNQPQHF. Here the CDR3 DNA reads TGTGCCAGCAGTCGACAGGACAATCAGCCCCAGCATTTT.